This T cell receptor beta chain originates from a study of shared clonotypes between healthy human individuals. Findings and limits, study-wide: Among a few donors, around 5% of naive CD4 clonotypes were found in common.

The germline CDR1 and CDR2 sequences are SQVTM and ANQGSEA. This CDR3 is 16 amino acids long. With 6 bases clipped from V and 0 bases from J, the junction kept 13 bases outside the gene matches. Regarding this clone: Its antigen remains unidentified.

Method: immunoSEQ multiplex PCR; TCRdb's copy keeps in-frame clones and lacks some. The table includes some 2,000,000 clones, approximately 96% detected once. The chain carries TRBV29-1 and TRBJ1-1; 7 bases match TRBD1. This TCR was recovered from a man between 18 and 35 years old in good health. The sample consisted of naive CD4+ T cells sorted from blood. The subset was: CD45RA+ positively selected. This chain's CDR3 is CSVQPPGQLMNTEAFF. In DNA form, the CDR3 reads TGCAGCGTACAACCACCGGGACAGCTGATGAACACTGAAGCTTTCTTT.